This T cell receptor (beta chain) comes out of a study of cytomegalovirus exposure and HLA in healthy donors. Study-level findings and limits: HLA alleles were associated with 15,000 to 20,000 TCR beta sequences in a later analysis at 0.05 false discovery rate.

On this clone: What it binds is not known.

13 Jbeta primers and 60 Vbeta primers were used for the PCR. TCRdb's table, derived via immunoSEQ multiplex PCR, lists solely in-frame clones and lacks some. Of some 80,000 clones listed, 60% to 85% were seen once; the top ten hold 1.5% to 2%. This CDR3 comprises 13 residues. With V trimmed by 5 bases and J by 10 bases, 7 bases remained unmatched. Germline V gene sequence: CDR1 MNHGY, CDR2 SVAAGI. Sequenced input: PBMCs. J is TRBJ2-5 and V is TRBV6-9, with TRBD1 matching 10 bases. The clonotype originates from a man aged 40-49 years in good health and CMV-seronegative. CDR3 nucleotides: TGTGCCAGCAGTCCGGACAGGGGGGGGGTCCAGTACTTC. Its translation is CASSPDRGGVQYF.